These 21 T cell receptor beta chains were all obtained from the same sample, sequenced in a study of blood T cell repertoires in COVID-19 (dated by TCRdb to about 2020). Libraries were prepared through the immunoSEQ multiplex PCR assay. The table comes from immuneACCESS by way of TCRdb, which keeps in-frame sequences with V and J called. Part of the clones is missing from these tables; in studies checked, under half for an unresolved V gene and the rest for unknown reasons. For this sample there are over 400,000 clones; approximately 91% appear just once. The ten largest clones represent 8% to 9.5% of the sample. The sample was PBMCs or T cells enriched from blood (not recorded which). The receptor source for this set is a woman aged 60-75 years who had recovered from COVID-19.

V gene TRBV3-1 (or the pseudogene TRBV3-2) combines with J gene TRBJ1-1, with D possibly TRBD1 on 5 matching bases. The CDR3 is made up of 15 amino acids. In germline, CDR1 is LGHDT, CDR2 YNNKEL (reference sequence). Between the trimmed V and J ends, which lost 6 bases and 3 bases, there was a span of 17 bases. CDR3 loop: CASRLGPGRDTEAFF. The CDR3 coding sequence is TGTGCCAGCAGACTGGGGCCAGGGCGCGACACTGAAGCTTTCTTT.

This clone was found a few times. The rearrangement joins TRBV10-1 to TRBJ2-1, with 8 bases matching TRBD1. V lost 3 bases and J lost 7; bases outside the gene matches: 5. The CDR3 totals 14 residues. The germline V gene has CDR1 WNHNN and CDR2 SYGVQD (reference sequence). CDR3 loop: CASSDGRGRNEQFF. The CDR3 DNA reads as TGCGCCAGCAGTGATGGCAGGGGGCGTAATGAGCAGTTCTTC.

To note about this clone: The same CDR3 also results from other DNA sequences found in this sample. The CDR3 DNA is TGTGCCAGCAGTTTTGGACTTAATCAGCCCCAGCATTTT. It codes for CASSFGLNQPQHF. The J gene is TRBJ1-5, the V gene TRBV12-3 or TRBV12-4; D is unresolved. The CDR3 runs 13 residues. V was clipped by 3 bases and J by 4 bases, with 7 bases between them.

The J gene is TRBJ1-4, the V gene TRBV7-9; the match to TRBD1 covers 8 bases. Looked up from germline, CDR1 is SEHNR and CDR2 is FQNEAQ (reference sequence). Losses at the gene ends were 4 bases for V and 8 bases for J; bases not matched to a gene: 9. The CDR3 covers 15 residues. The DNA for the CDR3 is TGTGCCAGCAGCTCCGAGGGGACAGGCAGGGAAAAACTGTTTTTT. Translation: CASSSEGTGREKLFF.

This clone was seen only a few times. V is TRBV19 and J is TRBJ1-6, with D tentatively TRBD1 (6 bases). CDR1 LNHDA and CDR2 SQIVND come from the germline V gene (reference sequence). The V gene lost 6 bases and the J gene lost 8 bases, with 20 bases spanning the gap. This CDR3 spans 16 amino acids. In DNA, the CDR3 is TGTGCCAGTAGCCTAAGTCCGGGGGGCAGTCATTCACCCCTCCACTTT. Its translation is CASSLSPGGSHSPLHF.

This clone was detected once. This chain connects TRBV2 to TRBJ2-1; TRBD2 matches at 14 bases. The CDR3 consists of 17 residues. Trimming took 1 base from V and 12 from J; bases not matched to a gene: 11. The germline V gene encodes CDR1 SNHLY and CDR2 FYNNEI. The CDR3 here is CASSEGLAGGPFHAQFF. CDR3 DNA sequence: TGTGCCAGCAGTGAAGGACTAGCGGGGGGGCCTTTCCATGCGCAGTTCTTC.

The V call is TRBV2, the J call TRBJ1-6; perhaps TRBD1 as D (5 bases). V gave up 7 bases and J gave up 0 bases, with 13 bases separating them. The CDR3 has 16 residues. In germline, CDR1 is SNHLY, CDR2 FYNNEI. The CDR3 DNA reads TGTGCCAGCAAGGGGTACAAGGACTCCTATAATTCACCCCTCCACTTT. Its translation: CASKGYKDSYNSPLHF.

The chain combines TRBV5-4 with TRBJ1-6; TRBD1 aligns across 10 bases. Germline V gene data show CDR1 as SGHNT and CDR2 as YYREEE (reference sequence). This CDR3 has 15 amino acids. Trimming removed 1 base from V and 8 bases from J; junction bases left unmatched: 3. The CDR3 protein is CASSLLDRGDSPLHF. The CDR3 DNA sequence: TGTGCCAGCAGCTTGCTGGACAGGGGGGATTCACCCCTCCACTTT.

Written as DNA, the CDR3 is TGTGCCAGTAGTATAGTACACCTCAATCAGCCCCAGCATTTT. This codes for CASSIVHLNQPQHF. This rearrangement joins TRBV19 to TRBJ1-5; D remains unclear. In germline, CDR1 is LNHDA, CDR2 SQIVND (reference sequence). Between the trimmed V and J ends, which lost 1 base and 3 bases, there was a span of 7 bases. The CDR3 extends over 14 amino acids.

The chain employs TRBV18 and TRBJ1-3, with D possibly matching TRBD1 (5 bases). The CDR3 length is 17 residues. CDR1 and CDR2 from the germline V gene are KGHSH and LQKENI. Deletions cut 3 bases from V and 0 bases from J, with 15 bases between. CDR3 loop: CASSPYSLDNSGNTIYF. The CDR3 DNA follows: TGTGCCAGCTCACCCTACTCGTTGGACAACTCTGGAAACACCATATATTTT. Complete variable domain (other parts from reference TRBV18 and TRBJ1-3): NAGVMQNPRHLVRRRGQEARLRCSPMKGHSHVYWYRQLPEEGLKFMVYLQKENIIDESGMPKERFSAEFPKEGPSILRIQQVVRGDSAAYFCASSPYSLDNSGNTIYFGEGSWLTVV.

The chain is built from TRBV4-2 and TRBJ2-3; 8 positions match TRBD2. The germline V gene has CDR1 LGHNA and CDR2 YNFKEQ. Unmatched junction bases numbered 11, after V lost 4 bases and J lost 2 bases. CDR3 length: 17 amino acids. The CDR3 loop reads CASSPLEAGGYTDTQYF. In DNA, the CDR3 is TGTGCCAGCAGCCCGTTGGAGGCGGGGGGATACACAGATACGCAGTATTTT.

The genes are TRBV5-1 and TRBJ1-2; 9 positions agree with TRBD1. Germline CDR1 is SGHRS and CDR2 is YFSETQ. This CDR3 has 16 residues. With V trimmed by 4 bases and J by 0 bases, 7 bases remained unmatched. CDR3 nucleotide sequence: TGCGCCAGCAGCCCCCGACAGGGGGGAACTAACTATGGCTACACCTTC. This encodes CASSPRQGGTNYGYTF.

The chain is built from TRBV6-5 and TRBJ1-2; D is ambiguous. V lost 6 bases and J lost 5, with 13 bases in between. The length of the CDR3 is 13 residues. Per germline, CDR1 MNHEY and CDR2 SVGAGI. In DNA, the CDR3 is TGTGCCAGCAGATCGGAGCCCTCGTATGGCTACACCTTC. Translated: CASRSEPSYGYTF.

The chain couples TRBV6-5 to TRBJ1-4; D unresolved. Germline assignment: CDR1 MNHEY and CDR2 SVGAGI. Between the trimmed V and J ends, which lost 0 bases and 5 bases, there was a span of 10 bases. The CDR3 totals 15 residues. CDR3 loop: CASSYSRQPNEKLFF. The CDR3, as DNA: TGTGCCAGCAGTTACTCACGACAACCAAATGAAAAACTGTTTTTT.

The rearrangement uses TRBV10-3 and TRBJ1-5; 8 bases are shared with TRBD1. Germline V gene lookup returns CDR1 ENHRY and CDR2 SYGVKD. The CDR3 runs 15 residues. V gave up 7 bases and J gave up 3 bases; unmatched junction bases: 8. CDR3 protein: CAIKAGTGHNQPQHF. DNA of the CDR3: TGTGCCATCAAAGCCGGGACAGGACACAATCAGCCCCAGCATTTT.

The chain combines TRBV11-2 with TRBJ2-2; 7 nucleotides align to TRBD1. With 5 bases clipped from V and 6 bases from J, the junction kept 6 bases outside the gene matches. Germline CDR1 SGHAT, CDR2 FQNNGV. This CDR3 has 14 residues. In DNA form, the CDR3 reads TGTGCCAGCAGCCCCGGGACAGCTCCCGGGGAGCTGTTTTTT. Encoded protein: CASSPGTAPGELFF.

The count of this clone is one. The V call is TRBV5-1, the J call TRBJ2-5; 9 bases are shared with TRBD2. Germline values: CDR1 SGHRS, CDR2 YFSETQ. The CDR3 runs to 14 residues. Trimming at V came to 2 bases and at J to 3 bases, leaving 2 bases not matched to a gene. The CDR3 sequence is CASSFLAGEETQYF. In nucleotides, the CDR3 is TGCGCCAGCAGCTTCTTAGCGGGGGAAGAGACCCAGTACTTC.

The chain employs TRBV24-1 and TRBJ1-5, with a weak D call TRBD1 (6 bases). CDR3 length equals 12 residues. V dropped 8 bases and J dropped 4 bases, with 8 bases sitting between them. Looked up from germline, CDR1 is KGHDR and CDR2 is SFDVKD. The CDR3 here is CATNQGNQPQHF. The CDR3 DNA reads TGTGCCACCAACCAGGGGAATCAGCCCCAGCATTTT.

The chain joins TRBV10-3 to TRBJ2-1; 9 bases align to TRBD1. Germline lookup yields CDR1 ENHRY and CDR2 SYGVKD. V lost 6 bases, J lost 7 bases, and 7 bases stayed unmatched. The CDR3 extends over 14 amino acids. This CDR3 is CAIRPGQGSNEQFF. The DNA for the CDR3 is TGTGCCATCAGGCCGGGACAGGGCTCTAATGAGCAGTTCTTC.

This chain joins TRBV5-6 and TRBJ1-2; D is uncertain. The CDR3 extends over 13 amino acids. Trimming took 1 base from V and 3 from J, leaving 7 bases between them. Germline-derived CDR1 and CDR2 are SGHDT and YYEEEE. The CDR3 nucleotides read TGTGCCAGCAGCTTGCCCGGAGACTATGGCTACACCTTC. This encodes CASSLPGDYGYTF.

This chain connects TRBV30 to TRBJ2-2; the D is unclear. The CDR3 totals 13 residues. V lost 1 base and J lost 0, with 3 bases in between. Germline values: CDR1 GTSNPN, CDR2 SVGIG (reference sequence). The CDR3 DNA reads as TGTGCCTGGAGTGCCGCGAACACCGGGGAGCTGTTTTTT. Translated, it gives CAWSAANTGELFF.